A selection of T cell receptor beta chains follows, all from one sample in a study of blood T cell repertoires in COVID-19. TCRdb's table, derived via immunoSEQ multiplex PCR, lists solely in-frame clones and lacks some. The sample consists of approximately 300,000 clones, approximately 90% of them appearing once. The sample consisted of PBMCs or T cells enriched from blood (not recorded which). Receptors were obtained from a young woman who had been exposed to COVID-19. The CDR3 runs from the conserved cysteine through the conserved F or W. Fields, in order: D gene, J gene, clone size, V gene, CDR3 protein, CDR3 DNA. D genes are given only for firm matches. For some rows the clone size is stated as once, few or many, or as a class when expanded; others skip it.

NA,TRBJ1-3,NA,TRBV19,CASTNRGGTGNTIYF,TGTGCCAGTACCAACCGGGGTGGAACTGGAAACACCATATATTTT
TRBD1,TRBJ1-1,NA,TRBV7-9,CASTEGQGARTEAFF,TGTGCCAGTACGGAGGGACAGGGGGCGCGCACTGAAGCTTTCTTT
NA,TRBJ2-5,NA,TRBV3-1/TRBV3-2,CASSHYGRRGPQETQYF,TGTGCCAGCAGTCACTACGGTAGGCGGGGGCCACAAGAGACCCAGTACTTC
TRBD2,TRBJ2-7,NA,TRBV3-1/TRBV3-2,CASSQEGGSFYEQYF,TGTGCCAGCAGCCAAGAGGGGGGGAGCTTCTACGAGCAGTACTTC
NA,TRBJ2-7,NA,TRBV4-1,CASSPDSFYEQYF,TGCGCCAGCAGCCCGGACAGTTTCTACGAGCAGTACTTC
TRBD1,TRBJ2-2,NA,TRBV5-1,CASSTGGNTGELFF,TGCGCCAGCTCGACAGGGGGCAACACCGGGGAGCTGTTTTTT
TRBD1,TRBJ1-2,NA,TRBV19,CASTTPGQGNYGYTF,TGTGCCAGTACTACCCCCGGACAGGGAAACTATGGCTACACCTTC
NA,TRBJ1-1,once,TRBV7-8,CASSLPGGAEAFF,TGTGCCAGCAGCCTACCTGGAGGGGCTGAAGCTTTCTTT
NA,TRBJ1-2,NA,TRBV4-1,CASSQDWGQLYGYTF,TGCGCCAGCAGCCAAGATTGGGGGCAACTCTATGGCTACACCTTC
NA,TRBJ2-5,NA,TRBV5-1,CASSLQSLETQYF,TGCGCCAGCAGCTTGCAAAGCCTAGAGACCCAGTACTTC
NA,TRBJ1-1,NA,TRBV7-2,CASSSPQERSLGWETEAFF,TGTGCCAGCAGCTCACCCCAGGAGCGGAGCTTGGGGTGGGAGACTGAAGCTTTCTTT
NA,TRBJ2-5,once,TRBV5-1,CASRENRDSKTQYF,TGCGCCAGCAGGGAGAACCGGGACTCCAAGACCCAGTACTTC
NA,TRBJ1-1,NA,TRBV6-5,CASSTGTEAFF,TGTGCCAGCAGCACAGGGACTGAAGCTTTCTTT
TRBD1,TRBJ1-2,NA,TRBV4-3,CASSQDALIGRSRGGYTF,TGCGCCAGCAGCCAAGACGCATTAATCGGACGCTCCAGGGGGGGCTACACCTTC
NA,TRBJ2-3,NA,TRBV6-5,CASSSTGLPGDTQYF,TGTGCCAGCAGTTCCACCGGACTGCCTGGAGATACGCAGTATTTT
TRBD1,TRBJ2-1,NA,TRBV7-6,CASSAGTGSYNEQFF,TGTGCCAGCAGTGCCGGGACAGGGTCCTACAATGAGCAGTTCTTC
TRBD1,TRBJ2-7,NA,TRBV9,CASNGQGMAYEQYF,TGTGCCAGCAACGGACAGGGGATGGCCTACGAGCAGTACTTC
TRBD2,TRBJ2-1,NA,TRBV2,CASSDGRGEYNEQFF,TGTGCCAGCAGTGATGGGCGGGGGGAGTACAATGAGCAGTTCTTC
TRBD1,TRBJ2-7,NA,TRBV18,CASSRRDSFSPSYEQYF,TGTGCCAGCTCGCGCCGGGACAGTTTTTCCCCCTCCTACGAGCAGTACTTC
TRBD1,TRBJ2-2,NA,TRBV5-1,CASSPGQGLSNTGELFF,TGCGCCAGCAGCCCCGGACAGGGACTTTCGAACACCGGGGAGCTGTTTTTT
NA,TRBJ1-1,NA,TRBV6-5,CASSTRLAEAFF,TGTGCCAGCAGTACTCGGTTAGCTGAAGCTTTCTTT
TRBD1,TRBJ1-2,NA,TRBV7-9,CASSLGTGPAFYGYTF,TGTGCCAGCAGCTTAGGGACAGGGCCCGCATTCTATGGCTACACCTTC
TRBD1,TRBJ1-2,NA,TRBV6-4,CASSQDRVKDGYTF,TGTGCCAGCAGCCAGGACAGGGTAAAAGATGGCTACACCTTC
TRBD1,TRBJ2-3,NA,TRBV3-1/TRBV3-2,CASSQEIRDSTQYF,TGTGCCAGCAGCCAAGAGATAAGGGACAGCACGCAGTATTTT
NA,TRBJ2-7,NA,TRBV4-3,CASSYWGLRSSYEQYF,TGCGCCAGCAGCTACTGGGGACTGCGAAGCTCCTACGAGCAGTACTTC
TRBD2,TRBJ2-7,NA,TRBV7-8,CASSEPGLAGAYEQYF,TGTGCCAGCAGCGAACCGGGACTAGCGGGGGCCTACGAGCAGTACTTC
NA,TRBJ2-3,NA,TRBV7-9,CASSLGTTTDTQYF,TGTGCCAGCAGCTTAGGGACAACCACAGATACGCAGTATTTT
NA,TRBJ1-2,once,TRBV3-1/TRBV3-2,CASSQGDSRSYTF,TGTGCCAGCAGCCAAGGAGACAGTCGAAGCTACACCTTC
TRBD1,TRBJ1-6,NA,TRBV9,CASSVAPGTGSNSPLHF,TGTGCCAGCAGCGTAGCTCCAGGGACAGGGTCGAATTCACCCCTCCACTTT
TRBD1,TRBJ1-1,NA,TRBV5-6,CASSQRTGWASEAFF,TGTGCCAGCAGCCAAAGGACAGGGTGGGCCTCTGAAGCTTTCTTT
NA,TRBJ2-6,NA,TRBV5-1,CASSFSRASSGANVLTF,TGCGCCAGCAGCTTCTCTAGGGCTAGCTCCGGGGCCAACGTCCTGACTTTC
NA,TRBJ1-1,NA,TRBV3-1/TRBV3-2,CASSQETGGAAFF,TGTGCCAGCAGCCAAGAAACGGGGGGAGCAGCTTTCTTT
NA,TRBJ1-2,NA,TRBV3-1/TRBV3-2,CASSQYSDGYTF,TGTGCCAGCAGTCAGTATAGCGATGGCTACACCTTC
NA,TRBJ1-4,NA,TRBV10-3,CAINAGINEKLFF,TGTGCCATCAATGCAGGTATTAATGAAAAACTGTTTTTT
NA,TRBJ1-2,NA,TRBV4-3,CASSQDIGFLRGYTF,TGCGCCAGCAGCCAAGATATCGGGTTTCTACGAGGCTACACCTTC
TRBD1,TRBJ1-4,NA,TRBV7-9,CASSSPAGTGGGRGEKLFF,TGTGCCAGCAGCTCTCCCGCCGGGACAGGGGGCGGACGAGGGGAAAAACTGTTTTTT
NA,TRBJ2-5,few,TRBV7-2,CASSSGALQGLETQYF,TGTGCCAGCAGCTCCGGGGCCTTACAGGGTCTGGAGACCCAGTACTTC
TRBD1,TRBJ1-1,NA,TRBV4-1,CASSQQGQLNTEAFF,TGCGCCAGCAGCCAACAGGGACAGCTGAACACTGAAGCTTTCTTT